This T cell receptor beta chain appears in the sequencing data of a study of blood T cell repertoires in COVID-19. Profiling relied on immunoSEQ multiplex PCR, and the TCRdb table lists in-frame clones only, not all of them. The sample has 300,000 to 450,000 clones; roughly nine tenths are singletons. From germline, CDR1 is SGDLS and CDR2 YYNGEE. This CDR3 spans 13 amino acids. V was clipped by 2 bases and J by 8 bases, with 10 bases between them. This sequence originates from a woman aged 55-69 years with COVID-19, enrolled during active disease. V is TRBV9 and J is TRBJ2-2; D is uncertain. The sequenced material came from peripheral blood. CDR3 sequence: CASSVSEFGELFF. For the CDR3, the DNA is TGTGCCAGCAGCGTCTCGGAGTTTGGGGAGCTGTTTTTT.